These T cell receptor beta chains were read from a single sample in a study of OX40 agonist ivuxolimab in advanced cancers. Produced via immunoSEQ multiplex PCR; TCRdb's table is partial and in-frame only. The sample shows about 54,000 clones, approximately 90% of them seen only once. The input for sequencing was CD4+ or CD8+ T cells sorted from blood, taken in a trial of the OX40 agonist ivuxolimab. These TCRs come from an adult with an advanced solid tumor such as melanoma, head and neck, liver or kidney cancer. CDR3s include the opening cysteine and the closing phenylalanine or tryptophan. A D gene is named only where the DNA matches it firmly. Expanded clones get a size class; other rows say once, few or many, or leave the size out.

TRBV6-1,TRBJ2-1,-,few,TGTGCCAGCAGTGACTCTCCAGGGGCAAATGAGCAGTTCTTC,CASSDSPGANEQFF
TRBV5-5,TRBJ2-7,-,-,TGTGCCAGCAGCTTGGGAGTTTCAGGTTACGAGCAGTACTTC,CASSLGVSGYEQYF
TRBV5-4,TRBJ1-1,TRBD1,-,TGTGCCAGCAGCTTGACAGGGGGGAACACTGAAGCTTTCTTT,CASSLTGGNTEAFF
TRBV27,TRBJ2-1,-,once,TGTGCCAGCAGTGTCGAGTTCACCGGGATTCAATACAATGAGCAGTTCTTC,CASSVEFTGIQYNEQFF
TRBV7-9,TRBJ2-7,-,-,TGTGCCAGCAGCTTTGGAGACTACGAGCAGTACTTC,CASSFGDYEQYF
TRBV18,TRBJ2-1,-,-,TGTGCCAGCTCACCTGGGGCGCCGGGGAATGAGCAGTTCTTC,CASSPGAPGNEQFF
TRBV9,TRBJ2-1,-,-,TGTGCCAGCAGCGTCGGGACCAGCTCCTACAATGAGCAGTTCTTC,CASSVGTSSYNEQFF
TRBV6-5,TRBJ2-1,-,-,TGTGCCAGCAGCGCCGGCAATGAGCAGTTCTTC,CASSAGNEQFF
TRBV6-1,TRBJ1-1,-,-,TGTGCCAGCAGTGACCCGGACAGGAACACTGAAGCTTTCTTT,CASSDPDRNTEAFF
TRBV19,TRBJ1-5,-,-,TGTGCCAGTAGTACCGGGAGCTTATATCAGCCCCAGCATTTT,CASSTGSLYQPQHF
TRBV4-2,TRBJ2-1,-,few,TGTGCCAGCAGCCAGGGGACCCTGTCCTACAATGAGCAGTTCTTC,CASSQGTLSYNEQFF
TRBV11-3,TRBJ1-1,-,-,TGTGCCAGCAGCTTAGTGGCGGACACTGAAGCTTTCTTT,CASSLVADTEAFF
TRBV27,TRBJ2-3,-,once,TGTGCCAGCAGTTTATCCGGGACAAGCACAGATACGCAGTATTTT,CASSLSGTSTDTQYF
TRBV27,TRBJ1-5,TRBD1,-,TGTGCCAGCAGTCCCCTCCCGGGACAGGGGGCAGGAAGCAATCAGCCCCAGCATTTT,CASSPLPGQGAGSNQPQHF
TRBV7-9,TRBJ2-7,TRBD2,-,TGTGCCAGCAGCTTAGCGGGGCGGGGGATCTACGAGCAGTACTTC,CASSLAGRGIYEQYF
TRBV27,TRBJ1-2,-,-,TGTGCCAGCAGTTTATTAGCTGGGGGCTATGGCTACACCTTC,CASSLLAGGYGYTF
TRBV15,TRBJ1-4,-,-,TGTGCCACCAGCAGAGATCCCGAAAAACTGTTTTTT,CATSRDPEKLFF
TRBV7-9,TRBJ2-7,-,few,TGTGCCAGCAGCCCCAACTACGAGCAGTACTTC,CASSPNYEQYF
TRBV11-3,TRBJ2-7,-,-,TGTGCCAGCAGCTCTACAGGGTACGAGCAGTACTTC,CASSSTGYEQYF
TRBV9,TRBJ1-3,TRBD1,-,TGTGCCAGCAGCGTCGACAGGGGTTCTGGAAACACCATATATTTT,CASSVDRGSGNTIYF
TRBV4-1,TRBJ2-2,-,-,TGCGCCAGCAGCCAAGGGAACACCGGGGAGCTGTTTTTT,CASSQGNTGELFF
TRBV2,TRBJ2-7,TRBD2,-,TGTGCCAGCAGGGGGAGGGACTCCGAGCAGTACTTC,CASRGRDSEQYF
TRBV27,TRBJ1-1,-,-,TGTGCCTCGGGCCTTCTCGGAACTGAAGCTTTCTTT,CASGLLGTEAFF
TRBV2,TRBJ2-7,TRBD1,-,TGTGCCAGCAGTGAGGGACAGGGGTCATCTTACGAGCAGTACTTC,CASSEGQGSSYEQYF
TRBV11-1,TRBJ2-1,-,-,TGTGCCAGCAGCTTAGCCAGGGTCAATGAGCAGTTCTTC,CASSLARVNEQFF
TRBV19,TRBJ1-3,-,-,TGTGCCAGTAGTATTGGGGAGATCTCTGGAAACACCATATATTTT,CASSIGEISGNTIYF
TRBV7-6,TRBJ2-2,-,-,TGTGCCAGCAGCTTTTCGGACAGCGACACCAGAGAGCTGTTTTTT,CASSFSDSDTRELFF
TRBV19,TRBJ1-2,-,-,TGTGCCAGTAGTATAGCAACGGAGTTTTATGGCTACACCTTC,CASSIATEFYGYTF
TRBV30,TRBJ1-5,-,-,TGTGCCTGGAGCACAGGGATTTTAGGCAATCAGCCCCAGCATTTT,CAWSTGILGNQPQHF
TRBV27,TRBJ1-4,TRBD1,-,TGTGCCAGCAGGCCGGACAGGGCTAGTCCCAGTCGACTGTTTTTT,CASRPDRASPSRLFF
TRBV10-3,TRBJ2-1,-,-,TGTGCCATCAGAGACTTAGCGGTTGAGCAGTTCTTC,CAIRDLAVEQFF
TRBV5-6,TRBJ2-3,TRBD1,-,TGTGCCAGCAGCTTGGAGACAGGGGACCTCACAGATACGCAGTATTTT,CASSLETGDLTDTQYF
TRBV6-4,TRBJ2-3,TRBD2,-,TGTGCCAGCAGTTTATACGGGGAGGGACGTGGAACAGATACGCAGTATTTT,CASSLYGEGRGTDTQYF
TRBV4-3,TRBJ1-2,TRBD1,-,TGCGCCAGCAGCCAAGATCGAACAGGGGGCTACTATGGCTACACCTTC,CASSQDRTGGYYGYTF
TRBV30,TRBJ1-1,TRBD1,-,TGTGCCTGGAGTCCCACAGGGGGCGCGCCGGACACTGAAGCTTTCTTT,CAWSPTGGAPDTEAFF
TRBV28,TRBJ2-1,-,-,TGTGCCAGCAGTCCCATGTCCGGGACCCTGATCGGGGAGCAGTTCTTC,CASSPMSGTLIGEQFF
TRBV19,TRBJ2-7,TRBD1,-,TGTGCCAGTCAAAGGACAGGGGACTCCTACGAGCAGTACTTC,CASQRTGDSYEQYF
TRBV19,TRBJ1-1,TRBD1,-,TGTGCCAGTAGTATAGGGGGACAGGGAAACACTGAAGCTTTCTTT,CASSIGGQGNTEAFF
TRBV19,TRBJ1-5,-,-,TGTGCCAGTAGTACCGGGACACGTAGCAATCAGCCCCAGCATTTT,CASSTGTRSNQPQHF
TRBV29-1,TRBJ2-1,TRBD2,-,TGCAGCGTTGAAGGTAGCGGGACCCTCAGGCAGTTCTTC,CSVEGSGTLRQFF